The 12 T cell receptor beta chains listed next were all sequenced from one sample in a study of blood T cell repertoires in COVID-19. The table came from immunoSEQ multiplex PCR; TCRdb's copy has only in-frame clones and leaves some out. The sample lists under 200,000 clones; more than 70% were seen once. Source material: peripheral blood. The receptor source for this set is a man between 40 and 49 years old with active or convalescent COVID-19.

The V call is TRBV11-1, the J call TRBJ1-2; D remains ambiguous. Germline lookup yields CDR1 SGHAT and CDR2 FQDESV (reference sequence). The CDR3 extends over 14 amino acids. Trimming removed 4 bases from V and 9 bases from J, with 18 bases in between. The CDR3 spells CASSSEVAGVSYTF. Here the CDR3 DNA reads TGTGCCAGCAGCTCGGAAGTAGCGGGAGTGAGCTACACCTTC. The full variable domain, in which reference TRBV11-1 and TRBJ1-2 provide the parts outside the CDR3, is EAEVAQSPRYKITEKSQAVAFWCDPISGHATLYWYRQILGQGPELLVQFQDESVVDDSQLPKDRFSAERLKGVDSTLKIQPAELGDSAMYLCASSSEVAGVSYTFGSGTRLTVV.

CDR3 bases: TGTGCCAGCAGTGACAGGTTTTTTTTTATGAACACTGAAGCTTTCTTT. This codes for CASSDRFFFMNTEAFF. This chain connects TRBV6-1 to TRBJ1-1, with unresolved D. V was clipped by 3 bases and J by 0 bases, with 14 bases between them. Germline CDR1 reads MNHNS; CDR2 reads SASEGT. This CDR3 is built from 16 residues.

This chain joins TRBV2 and TRBJ2-3, with 7 bases identical to TRBD1. The J segment lost 4 bases and the V segment lost 5 bases, leaving 9 bases of the junction unmatched. The CDR3 covers 15 residues. Germline CDR1 and CDR2: SNHLY and FYNNEI. CDR3 in DNA: TGTGCCAGCAGTAAAGGACAGGCGTTATCAGATACGCAGTATTTT. Translated: CASSKGQALSDTQYF.

The V gene is TRBV18, the J gene TRBJ1-6, with TRBD1 as a possible D gene (6 bases). The germline V gene encodes CDR1 KGHSH and CDR2 LQKENI. Trimming shortened V by 3 bases and J by 7 bases, and 16 bases separated the two germline ends. CDR3 length: 16 amino acids. CDR3 in amino acids: CASSPLPDSGNSPLHF. The CDR3 DNA reads as TGTGCCAGCTCACCCCTCCCGGACAGCGGAAATTCACCCCTCCACTTT.

The J gene is TRBJ2-5, the V gene TRBV7-2; 9 positions match TRBD1. Germline V gene data show CDR1 as SGHTA and CDR2 as FQGNSA. The CDR3 runs 16 residues. The ends lost 5 bases at V and 2 bases at J; junction bases unmatched: 9. CDR3 in amino acids: CASSPSSGQGQETQYF. The CDR3 DNA reads TGTGCCAGCAGCCCCTCGTCGGGACAGGGTCAAGAGACCCAGTACTTC.

This chain joins TRBV15 and TRBJ1-2; 9 positions agree with TRBD1. J was trimmed by 3 bases and V by 5 bases; bases with no gene match: 7. The germline V gene encodes CDR1 LNHNV and CDR2 YYDKDF (reference sequence). The CDR3 covers 15 residues. The CDR3 sequence: CATSENRGQHYGYTF. CDR3 nucleotides: TGTGCCACCAGCGAGAACAGGGGGCAACACTATGGCTACACCTTC.

The rearrangement links TRBV5-4 to TRBJ2-2; a weak D match, TRBD2 (7 bases). Trimming took off 6 bases at V and 3 bases at J, with 21 bases between the two ends. The germline CDR1 and CDR2 sequences are SGHNT and YYREEE (reference sequence). This CDR3 has 17 amino acids. This CDR3 reads CASTRGGGGKDTGELFF. CDR3 bases: TGTGCCAGCACTCGAGGGGGGGGAGGGAAGGACACCGGGGAGCTGTTTTTT.

The rearrangement joins TRBV15 to TRBJ1-2, with D possibly TRBD1 on 6 matching bases. Trimming removed 5 bases from V and 5 bases from J, with 18 bases in between. CDR3 length equals 15 residues. Germline V CDR1 and CDR2: LNHNV, YYDKDF (reference sequence). The CDR3 loop is CATSADTGKSYGYTF. The CDR3 nucleotides are TGTGCCACCAGCGCGGACACAGGGAAATCGTATGGCTACACCTTC.

The V call is TRBV27, the J call TRBJ2-7; 10 bases fit TRBD1. V shed 4 bases, J shed 5 bases, and the junction held 2 bases outside the gene matches. Germline V CDR1 and CDR2: MNHEY, SMNVEV (reference sequence). CDR3 length equals 13 residues. The CDR3 protein is CASSSGQGNEQYF. The CDR3 coding sequence is TGTGCCAGCAGTTCGGGACAGGGGAACGAGCAGTACTTC.

The V call is TRBV3-1 (or the pseudogene TRBV3-2), the J call TRBJ2-2; 12 nucleotides agree with TRBD2. CDR3 length: 17 amino acids. The V segment lost 3 bases and the J segment 3 bases; nucleotides outside the gene matches: 5. Germline CDR1 and CDR2: LGHDT and YNNKEL (reference sequence). DNA for the CDR3: TGTGCCAGCAGCCAGCCTCGACTAGCGGGGGACACCGGGGAGCTGTTTTTT. This gives the protein CASSQPRLAGDTGELFF.

The chain couples TRBV7-2 to TRBJ2-5; 15 bases map to TRBD2. CDR3 length equals 16 residues. The V segment lost 3 bases and the J segment 2 bases; nucleotides outside the gene matches: 1. Per germline, CDR1 SGHTA and CDR2 FQGNSA. The CDR3 sequence: CASSLGLAGGQETQYF. CDR3 sequence (DNA): TGTGCCAGCAGCTTGGGACTAGCGGGGGGACAAGAGACCCAGTACTTC.

The genes are TRBV29-1 and TRBJ1-6; 10 nucleotides agree with TRBD1. Germline CDR1 reads SQVTM; CDR2 reads ANQGSEA. This CDR3 contains 13 residues. V dropped 7 bases and J dropped 6; count of bases not matched to a gene: 3. CDR3 in amino acids: CSGDRGLNSPLHF. The CDR3 region has the DNA TGCAGCGGAGACAGGGGGCTTAATTCACCCCTCCACTTT. The whole variable domain, remainder taken from reference TRBV29-1 and TRBJ1-6, is SAVISQKPSRDICQRGTSLTIQCQVDSQVTMMFWYRQQPGQSLTLIATANQGSEATYESGFVIDKFPISRPNLTFSTLTVSNMSPEDSSIYLCSGDRGLNSPLHFGNGTRLTVT.